The present T cell receptor beta chain was sequenced within a study of HIV-infected children after antiretroviral therapy interruption. RNA-based 3' RACE libraries used unique molecular identifiers. TCRdb re-analysed the 3' RACE reads in MiXCR, keeping a single row per CDR3 protein. This table has some 15,000 distinct CDR3 sequences, less than 4% appearing once. The treatment was: PENTA 11 planned treatment interruption arm or continuous ART arm. This clonotype was picked up many times. Germline lookup yields CDR1 MNHNY and CDR2 SVGAGI (reference sequence). The CDR3 extends over 14 amino acids. V lost 8 bases, J lost 16 bases, and 27 bases lay in between.

The chain joins TRBV6-6 to TRBJ1-3; no firm D call. The input for sequencing was CD45RA+ CD4+ T cells from PBMCs, taken from a donor given antiretroviral therapy, either interrupted or continuous. Noted subset: naive CD4+ CD45RA+ CD45RO- T cells. This clonotype originated in a child between 2 and 17 years old with HIV. This chain's CDR3 is CASGDPDSGNTLYF. The DNA for the CDR3 is TGTGCCAGCGGTGATCCGGATTCTGGAAATACGCTCTATTTT.